Below, one T cell receptor (beta chain) is given with its context. This specimen includes other DNA sequences encoding the same CDR3. Measured with immunoSEQ multiplex PCR; TCRdb has only the in-frame clones, and not every one. Counted here are over 350,000 clones, about 89% occurring once; the ten biggest clones make up about 4.5%. The germline V gene has CDR1 SGHTA and CDR2 FQGNSA. This CDR3 is built from 18 residues. With V trimmed by 0 bases and J by 0 bases, 5 bases remained unmatched. The record originates from a study of blood T cell repertoires in COVID-19. The sequence was collected from a woman aged 30 to 39 with acute or convalescent COVID-19. Source material: peripheral blood. The rearrangement joins TRBV7-2 to TRBJ2-6, with 7 bases lining up with TRBD2. The CDR3 loop reads CASSLAVRGSSGANVLTF. Written as DNA, the CDR3 is TGTGCCAGCAGCTTAGCGGTGCGCGGGAGCTCTGGGGCCAACGTCCTGACTTTC.